The 24 T cell receptor beta chains below were found in one sample sequenced in a study of neurological immune-mediated disorders. Time point of the sample: longitudinal time-point 3. TCRdb passed the 5' RACE reads through MiXCR, listing each CDR3 protein once. The table records fewer than 110,000 distinct CDR3 sequences, roughly 10% of them present only once. Sample: PBMCs. The receptors stem from a female donor with HTLV-1-associated myelopathy (HAM/TSP).

This clonotype has at least ten counts. The chain combines TRBV4-1 with TRBJ2-3; 10 nucleotides line up with TRBD2. Germline V CDR1 and CDR2: MGHRA, YSYEKL. The CDR3 has 17 amino acids. V lost 3 bases to trimming and J lost 6 bases; unmatched junction nucleotides: 12. As DNA, the CDR3 is TGCGCCAGCAGCCAGGTTCTAGCGGGGGTTCATAGTGATACGCAGTATTTT. This sequence encodes CASSQVLAGVHSDTQYF.

This clonotype occurred many times. The gene calls are TRBV7-9 and TRBJ2-1, with 13 bases identical to TRBD2. Losses at the gene ends were 2 bases for V and 13 bases for J; bases not matched to a gene: 8. The CDR3 length is 15 residues. CDR1 SEHNR and CDR2 FQNEAQ come from the germline V gene (reference sequence). The CDR3 loop is CASSLTSGGASGQFF. The CDR3 nucleotides are TGTGCCAGCAGCTTAACTAGCGGGGGGGCCAGTGGCCAGTTCTTC.

This clonotype was recorded at least ten times. The gene calls are TRBV5-1 and TRBJ2-7, with 9 bases that match TRBD1. Trimming at V came to 1 base and at J to 6 bases, leaving 8 bases not matched to a gene. This CDR3 spans 15 amino acids. The germline V gene has CDR1 SGHRS and CDR2 YFSETQ. The CDR3 protein is CASSLYGTGTSEQYF. The CDR3 DNA reads TGCGCCAGCAGCTTGTACGGGACAGGGACGAGCGAGCAGTACTTC.

This clonotype was found many times. This sequence joins TRBV5-1 and TRBJ2-3, with D perhaps TRBD2 (6 bases). The germline V gene encodes CDR1 SGHRS and CDR2 YFSETQ. V lost 6 bases, J lost 6 bases, and 17 bases lay in between. There are 14 residues in the CDR3. The CDR3 spells CASTPRAGTDTQYF. CDR3 nucleotides: TGCGCCAGCACCCCTCGGGCGGGGACCGATACGCAGTATTTT.

This clonotype was seen repeatedly, ten times or more. This chain uses TRBV29-1 with TRBJ1-1; D gene uncertain. The CDR3 contains 10 residues. V lost 6 bases and J 7 bases, leaving 9 bases between the germline ends. The germline V gene has CDR1 SQVTM and CDR2 ANQGSEA. The CDR3: CSVRESEAFF. CDR3 nucleotide sequence: TGCAGCGTGCGGGAGAGTGAAGCTTTCTTT.

The table lists this clonotype with many counts. V gene TRBV25-1 combines with J gene TRBJ1-5; D is undetermined. The CDR3 loop spans 16 amino acids. Germline CDR1 and CDR2: MGHDK and SYGVNS. Trimming removed 7 bases at V and 2 bases at J, with 18 bases between. The CDR3 DNA sequence: TGTGCCAGCATCCTCGCTGGGTCAGGACGCAATCAGCCCCAGCATTTT. This gives the protein CASILAGSGRNQPQHF.

This clonotype was observed many times. The rearrangement links TRBV29-1 to TRBJ1-1; a weak D match, TRBD1 (5 bases). CDR1 and CDR2 from the germline V gene are SQVTM and ANQGSEA. The length of the CDR3 is 14 residues. The V gene lost 5 bases and the J gene lost 7 bases, with 20 bases spanning the gap. DNA for the CDR3: TGCAGCGTTAGAATTCGGACAAGCTTTGATGAAGCTTTCTTT. Protein: CSVRIRTSFDEAFF.

The table lists this clonotype with many counts. V usage is TRBV5-1 and J usage is TRBJ1-4; D is perhaps TRBD1 (5 bases). This CDR3 comprises 16 residues. Germline-derived CDR1 and CDR2 are SGHRS and YFSETQ. V was pared by 2 bases and J by 0 bases, with 11 bases between. In nucleotides, the CDR3 is TGCGCCAGCAGCTTCACAGGAACCGCAACTAATGAAAAACTGTTTTTT. As protein: CASSFTGTATNEKLFF. The whole variable domain, remainder taken from reference TRBV5-1 and TRBJ1-4, is KAGVTQTPRYLIKTRGQQVTLSCSPISGHRSVSWYQQTPGQGLQFLFEYFSETQRNKGNFPGRFSGRQFSNSRSEMNVSTLELGDSALYLCASSFTGTATNEKLFFGSGTQLSVL.

The chain has TRBV30 and TRBJ2-7; D may correspond to TRBD1 or TRBD2 (5 bases each). Germline CDR1 is GTSNPN and CDR2 is SVGIG (reference sequence). The CDR3 runs 14 residues. The germline V and J ends were trimmed by 5 bases and 5 bases, with 19 bases remaining between them. CDR3 DNA sequence: TGTGCCTGGGCTGACACGGGACGTCCTAACGAGCAGTACTTC. The encoded protein is CAWADTGRPNEQYF.

This clonotype was counted ten times or more. This chain uses TRBV6-2 or TRBV6-3 with TRBJ2-7; no reliable D call. V lost 7 bases and J lost 6, with 19 bases in between. This CDR3 has 14 amino acids. The germline V gene encodes CDR1 MNHEY and CDR2 SVGEGT. CDR3 sequence reads: CASTTRNTAVEQYF. CDR3 DNA sequence: TGTGCCAGCACCACACGGAACACCGCGGTCGAGCAGTACTTC.

Regarding this clonotype: A read error is possible here, since a much larger clone lies one base away. The chain carries TRBV27 and TRBJ2-7, with a weak D call TRBD1 (5 bases). The CDR3 is 12 residues long. Germline CDR1 is MNHEY and CDR2 is SMNVEV (reference sequence). CDR3 DNA sequence: TGTGCCAACAGTCAGGGCACCTACGAGCAGTACTTC. Translated, it gives CANSQGTYEQYF.

This clonotype was counted many times. The chain combines TRBV7-6 with TRBJ2-5; D possibly corresponds to TRBD2 (7 bases). The V gene lost 5 bases and the J gene lost 1 base, with 11 bases spanning the gap. This CDR3 contains 14 residues. Germline V CDR1 and CDR2: SGHVS, FNYEAQ. The CDR3 loop is CASSGAGAQETQYF. CDR3 DNA sequence: TGTGCCAGCAGCGGGGCGGGGGCCCAAGAGACCCAGTACTTC.

As for this clonotype: A much larger clone lies a single base off, so this may be a read error. The V gene is TRBV20-1, the J gene TRBJ2-1; D gene uncertain. CDR1 and CDR2 (germline): DFQATT, SNEGSKA (reference sequence). The V and J ends lost 6 bases and 8 bases respectively, with 17 bases between them. CDR3 length: 13 amino acids. Here the CDR3 reads CSARRRVGHEQFF. CDR3 DNA: TGCAGTGCCCGAAGACGGGTAGGCCATGAGCAGTTCTTC.

Concerning this clonotype: A read error may explain this, as a much larger clone is one base away. The chain carries TRBV4-1 and TRBJ2-5; 10 positions agree with TRBD2. Germline trimming cut 1 base from V and 3 bases from J; bases unmatched to any gene: 5. The CDR3 is 16 residues long. From germline, CDR1 is MGHRA and CDR2 YSYEKL. CDR3 sequence (DNA): TGCGCCAGCAGCCAAGGACCTAGCGGGGGCAAAGAGACCCAGTACTTC. Translation: CASSQGPSGGKETQYF.

This clonotype was counted at least ten times. The rearrangement links TRBV4-1 to TRBJ2-3; TRBD2 agrees at 9 bases. Germline CDR1 MGHRA, CDR2 YSYEKL. V was pared by 4 bases and J by 3 bases, with 11 bases of the junction left unmatched. This CDR3 comprises 17 residues. CDR3 region: CASSLSTAGGLTDTQYF. The DNA of the CDR3 is TGCGCCAGCAGCCTCTCCACGGCGGGGGGGCTAACAGATACGCAGTATTTT.

This clonotype was counted many times. Written as DNA, the CDR3 is TGCAGTGCTAGAGAATTGAGGTTCCAAGAGACCCAGTACTTC. Translated, it gives CSARELRFQETQYF. This sequence joins TRBV20-1 and TRBJ2-5; D unclear. The germline V gene has CDR1 DFQATT and CDR2 SNEGSKA (reference sequence). V gave up 0 bases and J gave up 1 base, with 9 bases separating them. This CDR3 region has 14 residues.

This clonotype was picked up many times. This CDR3 is CASSVAPLTSGGGTGELFF. In DNA, the CDR3 is TGTGCCAGCAGCGTAGCCCCACTGACTAGCGGGGGGGGCACCGGGGAGCTGTTTTTT. The rearrangement joins TRBV9 to TRBJ2-2; the match to TRBD2 covers 14 bases. This CDR3 has 19 amino acids. J gave up 4 bases and V 0 bases, and 8 bases lay outside the gene matches. The germline V gene has CDR1 SGDLS and CDR2 YYNGEE. The full variable domain, rest sourced from reference TRBV9 and TRBJ2-2, is DSGVTQTPKHLITATGQRVTLRCSPRSGDLSVYWYQQSLDQGLQFLIQYYNGEERAKGNILERFSAQQFPDLHSELNLSSLELGDSALYFCASSVAPLTSGGGTGELFFGEGSRLTVL.

The chain couples TRBV28 to TRBJ2-2, with D unclear. This CDR3 is built from 12 residues. Germline assignment: CDR1 MDHEN and CDR2 SYDVKM. The V end was cut by 6 bases, the J end by 6 bases, with 8 bases between. CDR3 sequence reads: CASRLLPGELFF. The CDR3 coding sequence is TGTGCCAGCAGATTACTCCCCGGGGAGCTGTTTTTT.

The chain couples TRBV29-1 to TRBJ2-3; 9 bases agree with TRBD2. J lost 3 bases, V lost 7 bases, and 11 bases had no gene match. Germline V gene lookup returns CDR1 SQVTM and CDR2 ANQGSEA. This CDR3 region has 15 residues. CDR3 region: CSAGAGGMNTDTQYF. The CDR3 DNA follows: TGCAGCGCTGGGGCGGGGGGGATGAATACAGATACGCAGTATTTT.

With respect to this clonotype: Just one base apart from a much larger clone, this may be a read error. This rearrangement joins TRBV4-1 to TRBJ2-7; 7 positions match TRBD1. The CDR3 spans 16 residues. Germline V gives CDR1 MGHRA, CDR2 YSYEKL. After removal of 2 bases from V and 1 base from J, the junction contained 8 bases not matched to a gene. CDR3 amino acids: CASSQLAGRGSYEQYF. CDR3 nucleotide sequence: TGCGCCAGCAGCCAACTGGCGGGCAGGGGGTCCTACGAGCAGTACTTC.

This clonotype came up many times. This chain links TRBV5-1 with TRBJ1-2, with a possible D match to TRBD1 (6 bases). CDR3 length: 15 amino acids. The germline V gene encodes CDR1 SGHRS and CDR2 YFSETQ. Trimming stripped 2 bases from V and 5 bases from J, with 16 bases between. The CDR3 region has the DNA TGCGCCAGCAGCTTCACCGGGACAAGGGAATATGGCTACACCTTC. This translates into CASSFTGTREYGYTF.

This clonotype was seen many times. The chain recombines TRBV9 with TRBJ2-3; D is unclear. Germline CDR1 and CDR2: SGDLS and YYNGEE. Trimming took off 1 base at V and 3 bases at J, with 12 bases between the two ends. This CDR3 has 15 amino acids. The CDR3 DNA follows: TGTGCCAGCAGCGTATCATCGACGTGGACAGATACGCAGTATTTT. This gives the protein CASSVSSTWTDTQYF. Full variable domain (rest looked up from reference TRBV9 and TRBJ2-3): DSGVTQTPKHLITATGQRVTLRCSPRSGDLSVYWYQQSLDQGLQFLIQYYNGEERAKGNILERFSAQQFPDLHSELNLSSLELGDSALYFCASSVSSTWTDTQYFGPGTRLTVL.

Many counts were recorded for this clonotype. The rearrangement uses TRBV18 and TRBJ1-6; 7 bases match TRBD1. The CDR3 sequence is 14 residues long. V shed 3 bases and J 8 bases; nucleotides not matched to a gene: 4. Per germline, CDR1 KGHSH and CDR2 LQKENI. For the CDR3, the DNA is TGTGCCAGCTCACCGACAGGGAGGGATTCACCCCTCCACTTT. It codes for CASSPTGRDSPLHF.

This clonotype was observed a handful of times. The J gene is TRBJ2-1, the V gene TRBV3-1; no definite D call. Germline CDR1 and CDR2: LGHDT and YNNKEL (reference sequence). CDR3 length equals 14 residues. Trimming took off 0 bases at V and 12 bases at J, with 15 bases between the two ends. CDR3 in amino acids: CASSQDDVGGSQFF. The CDR3 DNA reads TGTGCCAGCAGCCAAGATGACGTGGGTGGGTCGCAGTTCTTC.